The 13 T cell receptor beta chains below all came from one sample that was sequenced in a study of blood T cell repertoires in COVID-19 (dated by TCRdb to 2019 to 2021). The library was obtained by the immunoSEQ multiplex PCR assay. TCRdb stores this immuneACCESS table with in-frame sequences only. Part of the clones is absent; in the studies checked, under half of the shortfall reflects unresolved V genes, and no reason is known for the rest. This sample has fewer than 350,000 clones in its table, and around 90% of those were observed once. The biggest ten clones account for 1.5% to 2% of the sample. Sample: PBMCs or T cells enriched from blood (not recorded which). Receptor source: a woman between 40 and 55 years old who had recovered from COVID-19.

The chain couples TRBV7-2 to TRBJ2-7, with D maybe TRBD2 (6 bases). The CDR3 sequence is 14 residues long. The V gene lost 5 bases and the J gene lost 1 base, with 12 bases spanning the gap. CDR1 is SGHTA and CDR2 is FQGNSA in the germline V gene. The CDR3 spells CASSTSGFSYEQYF. In nucleotides, the CDR3 is TGTGCCAGCAGCACAAGCGGGTTTTCCTACGAGCAGTACTTC.

The V and J genes are TRBV6-5 and TRBJ1-3; D may be TRBD1 (5 bases). The germline V and J ends were trimmed by 2 bases and 1 base, with 9 bases remaining between them. CDR3 size: 15 residues. CDR1 and CDR2 (germline): MNHEY, SVGAGI. The CDR3 loop is CASSYGGKSGNTIYF. DNA of the CDR3: TGTGCCAGCAGTTACGGGGGGAAGTCTGGAAACACCATATATTTT.

The chain has TRBV7-2 and TRBJ1-1, with TRBD1 matching 7 bases. The germline gives CDR1 SGHTA, CDR2 FQGNSA. The CDR3 is made up of 15 amino acids. Losses at the gene ends were 4 bases for V and 4 bases for J; bases not matched to a gene: 9. As DNA, the CDR3 is TGTGCCAGCAGCTCCAGGGGGTCCGGGGGCACTGAAGCTTTCTTT. Its protein is CASSSRGSGGTEAFF.

V gene TRBV27 combines with J gene TRBJ1-1; D may be TRBD1 (5 bases). The V gene's germline CDR1 is MNHEY and CDR2 SMNVEV (reference sequence). The CDR3 sequence is 15 residues long. Trimming cost V 1 base and J 5 bases, with 14 bases left between them. CDR3 sequence (DNA): TGTGCCAGCAGTTTATGGGGGGGAAGGAGAACTGAAGCTTTCTTT. Residues: CASSLWGGRRTEAFF.

The V and J genes are TRBV15 and TRBJ1-2; D is ambiguous. The V gene's germline CDR1 is LNHNV and CDR2 YYDKDF (reference sequence). CDR3 size: 15 residues. The V end was cut by 2 bases, the J end by 6 bases, with 16 bases between. CDR3 in DNA: TGTGCCACCAGCAGAAGCCCCGCCGGAGAGCATGGCTACACCTTC. As protein: CATSRSPAGEHGYTF. Based on the CDR3 plus reference TRBV15 and TRBJ1-2, the full variable domain is DAMVIQNPRYQVTQFGKPVTLSCSQTLNHNVMYWYQQKSSQAPKLLFHYYDKDFNNEADTPDNFQSRRPNTSFCFLDIRSPGLGDTAMYLCATSRSPAGEHGYTFGSGTRLTVV.

The chain links TRBV27 to TRBJ2-7; 7 nucleotides match TRBD2. The CDR3 extends over 16 amino acids. The trim removed 0 bases at V and 2 bases at J, leaving 7 bases unmatched. CDR1 is MNHEY, CDR2 SMNVEV, per germline (reference sequence). The CDR3 DNA reads TGTGCCAGCAGTTTATCGAGGCGGGAGTCGGCCTACGAGCAGTACTTC. This translates into CASSLSRRESAYEQYF.

The J gene is TRBJ1-5, the V gene TRBV6-5; unclear D gene. The germline gives CDR1 MNHEY, CDR2 SVGAGI. The CDR3 sequence is 14 residues long. V was shortened by 5 bases and J by 3 bases, with 11 bases between the two germline ends. The CDR3 protein is CASSREASNQPQHF. For the CDR3, the DNA is TGTGCCAGCAGTCGTGAGGCTTCCAATCAGCCCCAGCATTTT.

The V gene is TRBV4-3, the J gene TRBJ1-2; D remains ambiguous. Looked up from germline, CDR1 is LGHNA and CDR2 is YSLEER. This CDR3 has 14 amino acids. V was cut by 0 bases and J by 7 bases, with 12 bases left in between. The CDR3 DNA reads as TGCGCCAGCAGCCAAGACAGGCGGGCCGGTGGCTACACCTTC. It translates to CASSQDRRAGGYTF.

CDR3 in amino acids: CASSQDLGAGRENTEAFF. The CDR3 nucleotides read TGTGCCAGCAGCCAAGATCTTGGGGCAGGGCGGGAGAACACTGAAGCTTTCTTT. V gene TRBV3-1 (or the pseudogene TRBV3-2) combines with J gene TRBJ1-1, with a tentative D call TRBD1 (5 bases). This CDR3 has 18 residues. The V gene lost 0 bases and the J gene lost 1 base, with 18 bases spanning the gap. Germline V gene data show CDR1 as LGHDT and CDR2 as YNNKEL (reference sequence).

The chain recombines TRBV19 with TRBJ2-7; TRBD2 agrees at 11 bases. This CDR3 region has 13 residues. CDR1 and CDR2 (germline): LNHDA, SQIVND (reference sequence). The junction had 3 bases not matched to a gene; V was cut back by 9 bases and J by 2 bases. Here the CDR3 DNA reads TGTGCCAGCCGTAGCGGGGGGGCCTACGAGCAGTACTTC. Translation: CASRSGGAYEQYF.

This clone turned up a few times. This chain uses TRBV9 with TRBJ2-7; 10 bases match TRBD1. The V gene end was trimmed by 6 bases and the J gene end by 0 bases; junction bases not matched to a gene: 3. CDR3 size: 14 residues. In germline, CDR1 is SGDLS, CDR2 YYNGEE. CDR3 bases: TGTGCCAGCAACCGACAGGGGGCCTCCTACGAGCAGTACTTC. Translation: CASNRQGASYEQYF.

V and J are TRBV13 and TRBJ2-7; D call uncertain. V shed 6 bases and J shed 6 bases, with 15 bases lying between them. The CDR3 is 13 amino acids. Germline V lookup: CDR1 PRHDT, CDR2 FYEKMQ (reference sequence). This CDR3 is CASRNSLDGEQYF. Written as DNA, the CDR3 is TGTGCCAGCAGGAACAGTCTCGATGGCGAGCAGTACTTC.

The gene calls are TRBV3-1 (or the pseudogene TRBV3-2) and TRBJ1-6; D possibly corresponds to TRBD1 (6 bases). V lost 4 bases, J lost 8 bases, and 21 bases lay in between. CDR1 and CDR2 (germline): LGHDT, YNNKEL (reference sequence). The CDR3 runs 17 residues. The chain's CDR3 is CASSLARPQGGYSPLHF. The CDR3 DNA reads as TGTGCCAGCAGCCTTGCCCGTCCACAGGGTGGTTATTCACCCCTCCACTTT.